The source of this T cell receptor (beta chain) is a study of somatic mutations in cytotoxic T cells in rheumatoid arthritis. In the authors' workflow: Published virus-specific TCRB sequences found rare matches among patient CD8+ clones larger than 1%. Profiled with immunoSEQ multiplex PCR; TCRdb holds only in-frame clones, not every one. V and J calls and clone size come straight from that table; D and trimming were deduced from the DNA. Among about 19,000 clones listed, 75% to 85% were seen once. Study-wide points: Of the expanded CD8+ clones, the antigen targets were not known. Compared with age-matched healthy controls, rheumatoid arthritis patients did not differ significantly in CD8+ T-cell clonality.

Germline loops: CDR1 LNHDA, CDR2 SQIVND (reference sequence). The CDR3 sequence is 16 residues long. Trimming took 1 base from V and 1 from J, leaving 10 bases between them. The CD4+ and CD8+ fractions came from positive magnetic bead selection and were purity-checked by flow cytometry. In the case of this clone: The antigen is unknown.

The rearrangement links TRBV19 to TRBJ2-2; the D gene is possibly TRBD1 (5 bases). The sequencing sample was made of CD8+ T cells sorted from blood. This sequence originates from an adult with rheumatoid arthritis. The CDR3 reads CASSIVQGRNTGELFF. The CDR3 DNA follows: TGTGCCAGTAGTATAGTGCAGGGTCGGAACACCGGGGAGCTGTTTTTT.